This T cell receptor beta chain was identified in a study of OX40 agonist ivuxolimab in advanced cancers. TCRdb keeps only in-frame clones here, not all; method: immunoSEQ multiplex PCR. In the table there are about 80,000 clones, around four fifths of which are singletons. Study-wide findings and caveats: At doses 0.1 to 3.0 mg/kg, CD4+ and CD8+ clones expanded.

For this clone: Antigen unknown.

This specimen consisted of CD4+ or CD8+ T cells sorted from blood, obtained in a trial of the OX40 agonist ivuxolimab. This TCR derives from an adult with an advanced solid tumor such as melanoma, head and neck, liver or kidney cancer.

For the CDR3, the DNA is TGTGCCAGCAGTATGGGGGACAGGGCCCAGGGAGGCTACACCTTC. It codes for CASSMGDRAQGGYTF. The rearrangement uses TRBV5-4 and TRBJ1-2; 9 nucleotides align to TRBD1. Germline V gene data show CDR1 as SGHNT and CDR2 as YYREEE (reference sequence). V lost 5 bases, J lost 8 bases, and 13 bases stayed unmatched. This CDR3 region has 15 residues.